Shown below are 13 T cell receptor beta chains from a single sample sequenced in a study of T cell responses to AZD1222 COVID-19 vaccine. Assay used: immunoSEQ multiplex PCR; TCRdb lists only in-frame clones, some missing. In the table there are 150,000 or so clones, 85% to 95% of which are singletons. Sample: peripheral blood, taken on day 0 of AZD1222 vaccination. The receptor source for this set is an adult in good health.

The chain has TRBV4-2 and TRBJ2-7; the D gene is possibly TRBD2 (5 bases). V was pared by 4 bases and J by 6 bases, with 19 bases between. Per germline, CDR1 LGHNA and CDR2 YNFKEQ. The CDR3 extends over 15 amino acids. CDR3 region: CASSPPNPSGSEQYF. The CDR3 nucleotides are TGTGCCAGCAGCCCCCCCAACCCCTCGGGATCCGAGCAGTACTTC.

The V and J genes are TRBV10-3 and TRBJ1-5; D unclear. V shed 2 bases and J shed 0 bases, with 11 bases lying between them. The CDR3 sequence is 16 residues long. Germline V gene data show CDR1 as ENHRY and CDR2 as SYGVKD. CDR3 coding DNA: TGTGCCATCAGTGAGGGTGGGATTTATAGCAATCAGCCCCAGCATTTT. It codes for CAISEGGIYSNQPQHF.

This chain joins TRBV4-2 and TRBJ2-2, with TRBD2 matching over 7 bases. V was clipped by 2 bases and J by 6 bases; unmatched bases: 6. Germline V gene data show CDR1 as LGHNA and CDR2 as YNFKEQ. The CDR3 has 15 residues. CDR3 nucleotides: TGTGCCAGCAGCCAACCCGGACTAGTGGCCGGGGAGCTGTTTTTT. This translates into CASSQPGLVAGELFF.

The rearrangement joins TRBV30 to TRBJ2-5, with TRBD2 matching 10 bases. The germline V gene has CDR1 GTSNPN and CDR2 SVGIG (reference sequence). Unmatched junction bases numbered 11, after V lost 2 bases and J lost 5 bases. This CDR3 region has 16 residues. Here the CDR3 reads CAWSRNLAGEAETQYF. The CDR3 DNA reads TGTGCCTGGAGTAGGAACCTAGCGGGGGAGGCGGAGACCCAGTACTTC. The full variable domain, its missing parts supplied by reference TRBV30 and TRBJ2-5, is SQTIHQWPATLVQPVGSPLSLECTVEGTSNPNLYWYRQAAGRGLQLLFYSVGIGQISSEVPQNLSASRPQDRQFILSSKKLLLSDSGFYLCAWSRNLAGEAETQYFGPGTRLLVL.

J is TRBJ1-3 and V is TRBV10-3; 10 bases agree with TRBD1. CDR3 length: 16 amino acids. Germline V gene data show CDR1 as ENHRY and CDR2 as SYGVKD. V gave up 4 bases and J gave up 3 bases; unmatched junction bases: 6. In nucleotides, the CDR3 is TGTGCCATCAGTGCGGGACAGGGGAAAATTGGAAACACCATATATTTT. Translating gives CAISAGQGKIGNTIYF.

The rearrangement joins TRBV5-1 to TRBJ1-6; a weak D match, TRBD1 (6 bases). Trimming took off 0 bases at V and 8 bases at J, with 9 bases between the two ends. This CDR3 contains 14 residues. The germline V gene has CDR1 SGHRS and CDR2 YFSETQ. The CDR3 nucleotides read TGCGCCAGCAGCTTGGTGGGACAAGATTCACCCCTCCACTTT. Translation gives CASSLVGQDSPLHF.

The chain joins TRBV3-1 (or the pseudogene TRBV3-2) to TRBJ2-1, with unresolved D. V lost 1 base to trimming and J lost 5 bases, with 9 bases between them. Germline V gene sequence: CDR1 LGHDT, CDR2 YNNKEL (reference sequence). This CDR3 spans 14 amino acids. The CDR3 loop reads CASSQVPLHNEQFF. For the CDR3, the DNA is TGTGCCAGCAGCCAAGTGCCACTCCACAATGAGCAGTTCTTC.

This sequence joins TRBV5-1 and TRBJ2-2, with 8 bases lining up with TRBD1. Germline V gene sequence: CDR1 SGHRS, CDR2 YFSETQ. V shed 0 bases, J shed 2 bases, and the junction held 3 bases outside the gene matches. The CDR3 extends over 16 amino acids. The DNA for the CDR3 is TGCGCCAGCAGCTTGGAGCAGGGGGCTAACACCGGGGAGCTGTTTTTT. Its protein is CASSLEQGANTGELFF.

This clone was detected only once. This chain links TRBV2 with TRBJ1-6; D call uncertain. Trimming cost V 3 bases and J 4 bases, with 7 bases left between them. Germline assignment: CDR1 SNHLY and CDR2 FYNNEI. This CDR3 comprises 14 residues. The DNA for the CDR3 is TGTGCCAGCAGTGATCAGCCTTATAATTCACCCCTCCACTTT. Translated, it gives CASSDQPYNSPLHF.

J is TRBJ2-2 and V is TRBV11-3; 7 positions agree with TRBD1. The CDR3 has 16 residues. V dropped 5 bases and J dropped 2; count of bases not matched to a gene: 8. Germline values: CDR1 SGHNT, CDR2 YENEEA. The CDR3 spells CASSGYGTVNTGELFF. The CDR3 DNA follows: TGTGCCAGCAGCGGCTACGGGACAGTAAACACCGGGGAGCTGTTTTTT. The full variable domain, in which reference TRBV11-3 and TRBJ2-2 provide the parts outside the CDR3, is EAGVVQSPRYKIIEKKQPVAFWCNPISGHNTLYWYLQNLGQGPELLIRYENEEAVDDSQLPKDRFSAERLKGVDSTLKIQPAELGDSAVYLCASSGYGTVNTGELFFGEGSRLTVL.

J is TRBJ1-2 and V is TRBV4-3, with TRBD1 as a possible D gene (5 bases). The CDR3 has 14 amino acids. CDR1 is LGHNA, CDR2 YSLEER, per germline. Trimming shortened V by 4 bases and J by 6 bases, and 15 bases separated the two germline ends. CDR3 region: CASSLRPVGDGYTF. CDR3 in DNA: TGCGCCAGCAGCCTCAGACCGGTAGGGGATGGCTACACCTTC.

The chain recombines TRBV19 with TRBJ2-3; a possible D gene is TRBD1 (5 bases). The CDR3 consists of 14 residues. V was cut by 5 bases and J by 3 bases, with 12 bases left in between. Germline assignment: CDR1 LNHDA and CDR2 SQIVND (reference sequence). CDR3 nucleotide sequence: TGTGCCAGTAGTTTCAGGGAAGCGACAGATACGCAGTATTTT. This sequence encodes CASSFREATDTQYF.

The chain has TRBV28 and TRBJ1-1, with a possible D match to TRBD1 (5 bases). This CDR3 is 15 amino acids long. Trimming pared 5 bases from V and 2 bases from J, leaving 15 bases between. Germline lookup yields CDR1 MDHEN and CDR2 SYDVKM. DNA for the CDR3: TGTGCCAGCAGTAATCCCGGGACGGTAAACACTGAAGCTTTCTTT. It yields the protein CASSNPGTVNTEAFF. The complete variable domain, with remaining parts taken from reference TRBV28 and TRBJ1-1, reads DVKVTQSSRYLVKRTGEKVFLECVQDMDHENMFWYRQDPGLGLRLIYFSYDVKMKEKGDIPEGYSVSREKKERFSLILESASTNQTSMYLCASSNPGTVNTEAFFGQGTRLTVV.